This T cell receptor (beta chain) was documented in a study of graft-versus-host responses after intestinal transplantation. Plating of about 200,000 CFSE-labeled responder cells was done together with about 200,000 irradiated, violet-dye-labeled stimulator cells. Here immunoSEQ multiplex PCR was the method, and the copy in TCRdb shows in-frame clones only, minus some. Here the sample spans 15,000 to 20,000 clones, under 45% being singletons. V lost 4 bases to trimming and J lost 1 base, with 11 bases between them. CDR1 and CDR2 (germline): MGHRA, YSYEKL. The CDR3 totals 14 residues. The sequence derives from a human patient who received an intestinal transplant. The material sequenced was alloreactive CD8+ T cells from a mixed lymphocyte reaction culture, taken before intestinal transplant. Subset given: CFSE-low proliferating T cells sorted from approximately 6-day pre-transplant mixed lymphocyte reaction (GvH or HvG direction). This chain joins TRBV4-1 and TRBJ2-7; the D call may be TRBD1 or TRBD2 (5 bases each). In DNA form, the CDR3 reads TGCGCCAGCAGCCCCGGGGCCTTTTCCTACGAGCAGTACTTC. This sequence encodes CASSPGAFSYEQYF.